The clone carrying this T cell receptor beta chain came up a few times. This sample is drawn from a study of T-cell reconstitution after alpha-beta-depleted transplantation in children. The library targeted TCRbeta and was prepared with unique molecular identifiers. Each CDR3 protein gets one entry after TCRdb re-called the PCR reads with MiXCR. Of 440,000 or so distinct CDR3 sequences in the sample, 11% were seen once. Unmatched junction bases numbered 19, after V lost 7 bases and J lost 0 bases. The length of the CDR3 is 20 residues. V is TRBV12-3 or TRBV12-4 and J is TRBJ2-2, with 8 bases identical to TRBD2. Sequences were derived from PBMCs from the stem cell graft donor, sampled from the stem cell graft. This TCR was sampled from a human donor who donated a stem cell graft to a child with acute myeloid leukemia. The CDR3 reads CASITTSWPQRGTNTGELFF. CDR3 bases: TGTGCCAGCATCACAACGAGTTGGCCCCAGCGGGGGACGAACACCGGGGAGCTGTTTTTT.